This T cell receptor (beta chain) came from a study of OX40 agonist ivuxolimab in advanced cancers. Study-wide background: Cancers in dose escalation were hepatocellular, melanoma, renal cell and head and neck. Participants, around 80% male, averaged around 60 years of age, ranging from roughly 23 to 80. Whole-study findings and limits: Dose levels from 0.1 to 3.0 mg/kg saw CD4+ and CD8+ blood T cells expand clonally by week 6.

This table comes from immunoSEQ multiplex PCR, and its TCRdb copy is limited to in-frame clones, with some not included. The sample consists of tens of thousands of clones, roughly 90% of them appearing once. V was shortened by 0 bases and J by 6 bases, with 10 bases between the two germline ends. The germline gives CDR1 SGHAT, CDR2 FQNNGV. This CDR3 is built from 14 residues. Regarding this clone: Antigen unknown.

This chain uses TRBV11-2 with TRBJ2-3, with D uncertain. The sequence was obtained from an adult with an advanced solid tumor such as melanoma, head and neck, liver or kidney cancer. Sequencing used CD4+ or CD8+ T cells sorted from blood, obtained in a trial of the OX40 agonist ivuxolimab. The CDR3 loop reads CASSLELAVDTQYF. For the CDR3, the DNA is TGTGCCAGCAGCTTAGAATTGGCAGTCGATACGCAGTATTTT.